The 19 T cell receptor beta chains below were found in one sample sequenced in a study of cytomegalovirus exposure and HLA in healthy donors. PCR amplification relied on 60 Vbeta primers (plus 13 Jbeta primers). Clones were sequenced by immunoSEQ multiplex PCR, and TCRdb holds only the in-frame ones, with some missing. The repertoire includes 75,000 to 95,000 clones, 85% to 90% of them detected once, and around 2.5% sits in the top ten. Sequencing was done on a sample of PBMCs. These receptors all come from a man aged 18 to 30 in good health and CMV-seronegative.

In this sample, this clone turned up once. This sequence joins TRBV4-3 and TRBJ2-2, with D maybe TRBD2 (5 bases). With 3 bases removed from V and 0 bases from J, the gap between germline ends came to 5 bases. The CDR3 has 14 amino acids. CDR1 and CDR2 (germline): LGHNA, YSLEER. The CDR3 sequence: CASSHGTNTGELFF. CDR3 in DNA: TGCGCCAGCAGCCACGGGACGAACACCGGGGAGCTGTTTTTT.

Concerning this clone itself: One junction end disagrees with the germline gene, perhaps due to a read error. The chain carries TRBV28 and TRBJ1-1; possible D gene TRBD1, 5 bases. The CDR3 loop spans 11 amino acids. Germline values: CDR1 MDHEN, CDR2 SYDVKM. As DNA, the CDR3 is TGTGCCAGCAGCCAAGGGACTGGAGCTTTCTTT. Translated: CASSQGTGAFF. The whole variable domain, filled in from reference TRBV28 and TRBJ1-1, reads DVKVTQSSRYLVKRTGEKVFLECVQDMDHENMFWYRQDPGLGLRLIYFSYDVKMKEKGDIPEGYSVSREKKERFSLILESASTNQTSMYLCASSQGTGAFFGQGTRLTVV.

The J gene is TRBJ2-3, the V gene TRBV2, with a tentative D call TRBD2 (5 bases). V lost 7 bases to trimming and J lost 6 bases, with 17 bases between them. The CDR3 is 14 residues long. Germline lookup yields CDR1 SNHLY and CDR2 FYNNEI. In DNA, the CDR3 is TGTGCCAGCAAGTGGCTAGCTTCACAGGATACGCAGTATTTT. Translated, it gives CASKWLASQDTQYF.

DNA of the CDR3: TGTGCCAGCTCCCCCGGGGGTACTTACACTGAAGCTTTCTTT. It specifies CASSPGGTYTEAFF. This rearrangement joins TRBV9 to TRBJ1-1, with D perhaps matching TRBD1 (5 bases). Germline CDR1 and CDR2: SGDLS and YYNGEE. The V end was cut by 7 bases, the J end by 3 bases, with 16 bases between. The CDR3 has 14 amino acids.

This rearrangement joins TRBV5-1 to TRBJ1-1, with a weak D call TRBD1 (5 bases). This CDR3 is 13 amino acids long. The germline V gene encodes CDR1 SGHRS and CDR2 YFSETQ. The V gene lost 0 bases and the J gene lost 11 bases, with 14 bases spanning the gap. The CDR3 DNA follows: TGCGCCAGCAGCTTGGGTGCAAGGGGAGGGGCTTTCTTT. It codes for CASSLGARGGAFF.

The V gene is TRBV2, the J gene TRBJ2-7; 9 bases are a match to TRBD1. There are 14 residues in the CDR3. V lost 7 bases to trimming and J lost 3 bases; unmatched junction nucleotides: 7. Germline V gene sequence: CDR1 SNHLY, CDR2 FYNNEI. The CDR3 DNA reads TGTGCCAGCAACCCGGGACAGGGATTCTACGAGCAGTACTTC. This sequence encodes CASNPGQGFYEQYF.

The V gene is TRBV7-8, the J gene TRBJ1-1; D not resolved. CDR3 length: 12 residues. CDR1 and CDR2 (germline): SGHVS, FQNEAQ. Trimming removed 1 base from V and 5 bases from J, with 5 bases in between. The CDR3 loop is CASSLGETEAFF. The CDR3 DNA follows: TGTGCCAGCAGCTTAGGGGAGACTGAAGCTTTCTTT.

V usage is TRBV5-1 and J usage is TRBJ2-7; D is perhaps TRBD2 (5 bases). Trimming took 0 bases from V and 2 from J, leaving 9 bases between them. Germline V gives CDR1 SGHRS, CDR2 YFSETQ. The CDR3 is made up of 14 amino acids. The CDR3 sequence: CASSLAAGTYEQYF. The DNA of the CDR3 is TGCGCCAGCAGCTTGGCCGCGGGTACCTACGAGCAGTACTTC.

The chain combines TRBV7-9 with TRBJ2-7; the D is unclear. CDR1 and CDR2 from the germline V gene are SEHNR and FQNEAQ (reference sequence). Trimming took off 0 bases at V and 1 base at J, with 10 bases between the two ends. The CDR3 sequence is 15 residues long. Here the CDR3 reads CASSLAPSVSYEQYF. DNA of the CDR3: TGTGCCAGCAGCTTAGCGCCTTCAGTGTCCTACGAGCAGTACTTC.

This clone appeared a single time. This chain joins TRBV7-8 and TRBJ2-1; D is unclear. Germline CDR1 reads SGHVS; CDR2 reads FQNEAQ. The CDR3 contains 14 residues. Trimming took 5 bases from V and 9 from J, leaving 17 bases between them. CDR3 loop: CASSRGGSRAEQFF. In nucleotides, the CDR3 is TGTGCCAGCAGCCGAGGCGGCTCTAGAGCTGAGCAGTTCTTC.

The chain combines TRBV18 with TRBJ1-1; 7 bases fit TRBD1. V dropped 4 bases and J dropped 6; count of bases not matched to a gene: 11. The length of the CDR3 is 15 residues. CDR1 and CDR2 from the germline V gene are KGHSH and LQKENI. CDR3 bases: TGTGCCAGCTCACTGGACGGACAGGCGTCCGCTGAAGCTTTCTTT. Protein: CASSLDGQASAEAFF.

This chain connects TRBV23-1 to TRBJ2-2; 9 nucleotides align to TRBD1. TRBV23-1 belongs to the ORF category, with a function that is uncertain. The CDR3 has 18 amino acids. V lost 2 bases and J lost 0; bases outside the gene matches: 7. The CDR3 here is CASSQPSRDRANTGELFF. In nucleotides, the CDR3 is TGCGCCAGCAGTCAACCGTCCCGGGACAGGGCGAACACCGGGGAGCTGTTTTTT.

The chain links TRBV7-9 to TRBJ1-4, with TRBD1 as a possible D gene (6 bases). Germline V gene data show CDR1 as SEHNR and CDR2 as FQNEAQ (reference sequence). This CDR3 is 14 amino acids long. The V and J ends lost 0 bases and 8 bases respectively, with 10 bases between them. This CDR3 reads CASSLAGTQEKLFF. DNA for the CDR3: TGTGCCAGCAGCTTAGCCGGGACACAAGAAAAACTGTTTTTT.

A single count supports this clone. The J gene is TRBJ1-2, the V gene TRBV7-9, with D possibly matching TRBD1 (5 bases). The CDR3 runs to 15 residues. V was trimmed by 1 base and J by 0 bases, leaving 9 bases between them. CDR1 SEHNR and CDR2 FQNEAQ come from the germline V gene (reference sequence). As DNA, the CDR3 is TGTGCCAGCAGCTTAGATCGGACAACTAACTATGGCTACACCTTC. This gives the protein CASSLDRTTNYGYTF.

The chain couples TRBV21-1 to TRBJ1-1; no check of the table's D call, TRBD1, against the DNA was made. TRBV21-1 is listed as a pseudogene. The CDR3 extends over 14 amino acids. The CDR3 here is CASSNWQKNTEAFF. CDR3 in DNA: TGTGCCAGCAGCAACTGGCAGAAGAACACTGAAGCTTTCTTT.

The rearrangement joins TRBV19 to TRBJ1-2; 7 bases align to TRBD1. V lost 6 bases to trimming and J lost 7 bases; unmatched junction nucleotides: 8. The CDR3 length is 13 residues. Per the germline V gene, CDR1 is LNHDA and CDR2 is SQIVND (reference sequence). DNA of the CDR3: TGTGCCAGTAGCCCAGACAGGGTTGTTGGCTACACCTTC. This codes for CASSPDRVVGYTF.

The V gene is TRBV7-2, the J gene TRBJ1-1, with D maybe TRBD1 (6 bases). This CDR3 contains 16 residues. Germline loops: CDR1 SGHTA, CDR2 FQGNSA. Trimming pared 3 bases from V and 1 base from J, leaving 15 bases between. The CDR3 region has the DNA TGTGCCAGCAGCTTTACAGGGAGTTCTTGGAACACTGAAGCTTTCTTT. It is translated as CASSFTGSSWNTEAFF. Full variable domain (missing parts from reference TRBV7-2 and TRBJ1-1): GAGVSQSPSNKVTEKGKDVELRCDPISGHTALYWYRQSLGQGLEFLIYFQGNSAPDKSGLPSDRFSAERTGGSVSTLTIQRTQQEDSAVYLCASSFTGSSWNTEAFFGQGTRLTVV.

J is TRBJ2-2 and V is TRBV11-1, with 8 positions matching TRBD2. The CDR3 length is 14 residues. The junction had 3 bases not matched to a gene; V was cut back by 8 bases and J by 1 base. CDR1 SGHAT and CDR2 FQDESV come from the germline V gene (reference sequence). The CDR3 nucleotides are TGTGCCAGCGGCGCGGGAGGGAACACCGGGGAGCTGTTTTTT. Translation: CASGAGGNTGELFF.

As to this clone: The junction does not match germline at one end; this may be a read error. The chain uses TRBV7-9 and TRBJ2-3, with 10 nucleotides matching TRBD2. The length of the CDR3 is 15 residues. Looked up from germline, CDR1 is SEHNR and CDR2 is FQNEAQ (reference sequence). The DNA of the CDR3 is TGTTCCAGCAGCCCTAGCGGGAGTATCGCAGATACGCAGTATTTT. Translated: CSSSPSGSIADTQYF. The variable domain in full, with the rest retrieved from reference TRBV7-9 and TRBJ2-3, is DTGVSQNPRHKITKRGQNVTFRCDPISEHNRLYWYRQTLGQGPEFLTYFQNEAQLEKSRLLSDRFSAERPKGSFSTLEIQRTEQGDSAMYLCSSSPSGSIADTQYFGPGTRLTVL.